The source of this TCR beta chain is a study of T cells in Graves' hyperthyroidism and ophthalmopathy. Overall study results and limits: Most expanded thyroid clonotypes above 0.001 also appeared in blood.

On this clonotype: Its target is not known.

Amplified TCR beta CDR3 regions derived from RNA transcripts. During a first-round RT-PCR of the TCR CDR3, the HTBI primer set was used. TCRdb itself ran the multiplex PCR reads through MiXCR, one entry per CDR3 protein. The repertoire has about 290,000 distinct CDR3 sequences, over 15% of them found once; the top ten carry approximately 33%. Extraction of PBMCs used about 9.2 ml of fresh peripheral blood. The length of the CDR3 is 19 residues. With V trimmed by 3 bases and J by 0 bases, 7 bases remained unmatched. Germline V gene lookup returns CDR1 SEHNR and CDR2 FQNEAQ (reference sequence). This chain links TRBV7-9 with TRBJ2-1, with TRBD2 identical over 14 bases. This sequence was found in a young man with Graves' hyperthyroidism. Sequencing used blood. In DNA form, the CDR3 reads TGTGCCAGCAGCTTGGGGGGGACTAGCGGGAGCCTCTCCTACAATGAGCAGTTCTTC. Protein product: CASSLGGTSGSLSYNEQFF. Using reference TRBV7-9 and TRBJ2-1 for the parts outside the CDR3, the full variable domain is DTGVSQNPRHKITKRGQNVTFRCDPISEHNRLYWYRQTLGQGPEFLTYFQNEAQLEKSRLLSDRFSAERPKGSFSTLEIQRTEQGDSAMYLCASSLGGTSGSLSYNEQFFGPGTRLTVL.